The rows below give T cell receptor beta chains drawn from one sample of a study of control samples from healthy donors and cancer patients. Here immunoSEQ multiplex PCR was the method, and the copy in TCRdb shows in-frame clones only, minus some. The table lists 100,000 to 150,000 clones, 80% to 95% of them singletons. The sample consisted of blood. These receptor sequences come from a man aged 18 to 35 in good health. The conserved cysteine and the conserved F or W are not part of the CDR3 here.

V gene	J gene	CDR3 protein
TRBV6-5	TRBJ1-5	ASSDDPFGYQPQH
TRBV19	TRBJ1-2	ASHPGGARGKNGYT
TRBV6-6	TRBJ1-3	ASSQGVGRFSGNTIY
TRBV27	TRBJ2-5	ASSPRDRGGETQY
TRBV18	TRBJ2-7	ASSPPGDFYEQY
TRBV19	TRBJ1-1	ASLTGPMNTEAF
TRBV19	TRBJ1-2	ASRVQGGSHGYT
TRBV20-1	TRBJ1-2	SARQNYGYT
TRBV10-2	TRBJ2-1	ASRKRGGTDEQF
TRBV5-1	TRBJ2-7	ASSHSIRGSSYEQY
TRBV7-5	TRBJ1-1	VRSPTECPEAF
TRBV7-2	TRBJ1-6	ASRDDGDFNSPLH
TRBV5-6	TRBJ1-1	ASSLGVGTGLATEAF
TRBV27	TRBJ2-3	ASSLLARGGWEDTQY
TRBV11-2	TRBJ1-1	ASSSSWNTRDRGRWAF
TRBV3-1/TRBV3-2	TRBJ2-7	ASSQAPTDEQY
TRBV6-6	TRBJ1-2	ASSYQTDPGYT
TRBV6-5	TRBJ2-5	ASSRTGKQETQY
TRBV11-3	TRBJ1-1	ASRSRPEAF
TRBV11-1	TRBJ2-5	ASSLGMELQETQY
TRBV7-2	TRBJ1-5	ASSLLGGAGGSNQPQH
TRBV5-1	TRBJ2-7	ASSPPGPADYEQY
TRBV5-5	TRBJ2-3	ASSSQTSTDTQY
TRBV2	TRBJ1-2	ASSEVGYT
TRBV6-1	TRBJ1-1	ASSEEAGRGYTEAF
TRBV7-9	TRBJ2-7	ASSRGAGASVRQY
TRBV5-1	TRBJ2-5	ASSLGGSQETQY
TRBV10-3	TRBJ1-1	AAGRGVAGGTEAF
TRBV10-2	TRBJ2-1	ASSRRVGSDEQF